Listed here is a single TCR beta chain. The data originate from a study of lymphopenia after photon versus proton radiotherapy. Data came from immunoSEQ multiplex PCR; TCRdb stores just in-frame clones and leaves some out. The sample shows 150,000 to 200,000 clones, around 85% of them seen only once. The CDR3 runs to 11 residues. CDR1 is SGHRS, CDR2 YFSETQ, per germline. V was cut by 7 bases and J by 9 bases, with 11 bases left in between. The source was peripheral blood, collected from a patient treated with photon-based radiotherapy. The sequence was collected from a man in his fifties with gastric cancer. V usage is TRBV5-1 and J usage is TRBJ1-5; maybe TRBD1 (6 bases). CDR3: CASLGATPQHF. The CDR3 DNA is TGCGCCAGCCTGGGGGCAACGCCCCAGCATTTT.